The T cell receptor beta chain described here comes from a study of T-cell memory formation after mild COVID-19. TCRdb independently ran MiXCR on the 5' RACE reads; one entry per CDR3 protein. Seen here are some 440,000 distinct CDR3 sequences, around a quarter observed once, and the top ten hold 12%. This clonotype was picked up a small number of times. V gave up 6 bases and J gave up 5 bases; unmatched junction bases: 6. The CDR3 has 13 residues. The receptor was derived from an adult woman who had mild COVID-19 (a few samples of this study predate the infection). Cell type and time point are not known. Sequenced: PBMCs or a T cell subset sorted from them (not recorded which). The V call is TRBV12-3 or TRBV12-4, the J call TRBJ2-5; TRBD2 matches 7 bases. CDR3 nucleotide sequence: TGTGCCAGCAGCATCACTAGCGCGGAGACCCAGTACTTC. It translates to CASSITSAETQYF.